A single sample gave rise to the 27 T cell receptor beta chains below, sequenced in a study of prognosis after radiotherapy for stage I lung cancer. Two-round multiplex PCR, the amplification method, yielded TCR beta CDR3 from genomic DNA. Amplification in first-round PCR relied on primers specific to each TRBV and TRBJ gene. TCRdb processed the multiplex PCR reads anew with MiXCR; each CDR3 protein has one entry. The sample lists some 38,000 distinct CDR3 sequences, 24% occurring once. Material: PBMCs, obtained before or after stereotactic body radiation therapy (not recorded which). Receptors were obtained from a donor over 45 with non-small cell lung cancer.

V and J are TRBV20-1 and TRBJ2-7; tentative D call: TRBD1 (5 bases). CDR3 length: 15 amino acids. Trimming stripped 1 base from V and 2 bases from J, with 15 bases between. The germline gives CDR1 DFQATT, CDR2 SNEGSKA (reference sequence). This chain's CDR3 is CSARGPWTTAYEQYF. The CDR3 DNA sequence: TGCAGTGCTAGAGGCCCCTGGACAACTGCCTACGAGCAGTACTTC.

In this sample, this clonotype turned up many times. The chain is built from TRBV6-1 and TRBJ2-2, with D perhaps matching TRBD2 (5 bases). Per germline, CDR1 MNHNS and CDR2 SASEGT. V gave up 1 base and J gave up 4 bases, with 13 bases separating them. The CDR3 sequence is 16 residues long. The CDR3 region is CASSEGAWEFTGELFF. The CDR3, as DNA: TGTGCCAGCAGTGAAGGAGCGTGGGAGTTCACCGGGGAGCTGTTTTTT.

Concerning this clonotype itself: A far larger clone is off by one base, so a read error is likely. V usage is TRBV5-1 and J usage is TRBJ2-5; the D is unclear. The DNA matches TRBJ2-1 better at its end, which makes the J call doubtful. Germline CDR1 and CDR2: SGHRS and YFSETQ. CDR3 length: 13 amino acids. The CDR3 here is CASSLNLGNEQFF. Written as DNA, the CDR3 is TGCGCCAGCAGCTTGAACTTGGGCAATGAGCAGTTCTTC.

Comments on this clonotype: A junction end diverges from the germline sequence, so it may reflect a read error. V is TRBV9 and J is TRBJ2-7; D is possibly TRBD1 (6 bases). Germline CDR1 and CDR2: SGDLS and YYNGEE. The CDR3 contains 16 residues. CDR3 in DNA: TGTGCCAGCAGCCTTGATGGGGGCCTTAGATCCTACGAACAGTACTTC. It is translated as CASSLDGGLRSYEQYF.

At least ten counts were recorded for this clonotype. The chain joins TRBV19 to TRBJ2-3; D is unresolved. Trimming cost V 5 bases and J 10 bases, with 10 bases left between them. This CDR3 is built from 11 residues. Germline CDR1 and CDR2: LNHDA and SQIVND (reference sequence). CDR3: CASSLRDAQYF. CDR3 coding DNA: TGTGCCAGTAGTTTAAGGGATGCGCAGTATTTT.

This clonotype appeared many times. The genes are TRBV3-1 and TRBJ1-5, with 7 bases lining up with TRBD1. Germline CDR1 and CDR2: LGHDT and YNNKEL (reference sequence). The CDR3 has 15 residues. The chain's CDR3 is CANGHQAGGNQPQHF. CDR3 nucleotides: TGTGCTAACGGTCATCAGGCAGGGGGTAATCAGCCCCAGCATTTT.

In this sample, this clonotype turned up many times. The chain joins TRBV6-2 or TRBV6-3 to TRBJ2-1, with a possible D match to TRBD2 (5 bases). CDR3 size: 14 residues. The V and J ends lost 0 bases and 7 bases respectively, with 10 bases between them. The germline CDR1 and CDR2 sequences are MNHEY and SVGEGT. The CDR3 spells CASSYSLSGNEQFF. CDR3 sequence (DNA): TGTGCCAGCAGTTACTCCTTATCGGGGAATGAGCAGTTCTTC.

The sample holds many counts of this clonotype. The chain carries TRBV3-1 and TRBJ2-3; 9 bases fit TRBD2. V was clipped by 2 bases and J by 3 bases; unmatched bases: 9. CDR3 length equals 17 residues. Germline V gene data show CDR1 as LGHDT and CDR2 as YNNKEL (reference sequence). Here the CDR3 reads CASSQITRGGRTDTQYF. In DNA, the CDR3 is TGTGCCAGCAGCCAAATCACGCGGGGGGGCCGTACAGATACGCAGTATTTT.

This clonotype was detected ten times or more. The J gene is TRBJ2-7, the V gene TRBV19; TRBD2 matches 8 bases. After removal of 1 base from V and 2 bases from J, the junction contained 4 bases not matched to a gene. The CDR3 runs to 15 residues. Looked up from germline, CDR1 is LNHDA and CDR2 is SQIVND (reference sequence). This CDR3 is CASSIAGGPTYEQYF. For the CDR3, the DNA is TGTGCCAGTAGTATAGCGGGAGGGCCTACCTACGAGCAGTACTTC.

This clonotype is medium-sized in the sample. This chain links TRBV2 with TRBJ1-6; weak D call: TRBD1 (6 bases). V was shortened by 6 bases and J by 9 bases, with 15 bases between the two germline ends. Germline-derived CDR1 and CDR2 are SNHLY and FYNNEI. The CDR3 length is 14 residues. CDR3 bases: TGTGCCAGCAGGCATACAGGGAGAGCTTCACCCCTCCACTTT. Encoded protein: CASRHTGRASPLHF.

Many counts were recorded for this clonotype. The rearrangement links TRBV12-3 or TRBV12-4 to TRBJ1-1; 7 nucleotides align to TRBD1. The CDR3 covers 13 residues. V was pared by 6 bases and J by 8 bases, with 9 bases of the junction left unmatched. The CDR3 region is CASSSRQGSEAFF. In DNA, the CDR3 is TGTGCCAGCAGCTCTCGACAGGGCTCCGAAGCTTTCTTT.

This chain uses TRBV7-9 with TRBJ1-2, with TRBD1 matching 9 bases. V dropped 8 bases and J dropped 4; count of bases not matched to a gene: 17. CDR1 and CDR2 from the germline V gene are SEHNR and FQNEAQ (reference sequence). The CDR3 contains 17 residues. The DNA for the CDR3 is TGTGCCAGCGAATGTATTTTCAACCGGGACAGGGCCTATGGCTACACCTTC. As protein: CASECIFNRDRAYGYTF.

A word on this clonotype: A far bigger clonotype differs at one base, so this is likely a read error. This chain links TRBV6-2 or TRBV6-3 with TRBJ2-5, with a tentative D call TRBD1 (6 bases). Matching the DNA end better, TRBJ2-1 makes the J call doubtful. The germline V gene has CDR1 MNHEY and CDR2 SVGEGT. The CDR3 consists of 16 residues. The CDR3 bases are TGTGCCAGCAGCCCGACAGGACTGACTGTAATTGGTGAGCAGTTCTTC. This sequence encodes CASSPTGLTVIGEQFF.

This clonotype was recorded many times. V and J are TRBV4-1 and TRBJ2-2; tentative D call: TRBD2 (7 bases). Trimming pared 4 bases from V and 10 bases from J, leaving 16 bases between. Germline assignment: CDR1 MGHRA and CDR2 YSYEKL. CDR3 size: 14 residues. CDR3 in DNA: TGCGCCAGCAGCCGTGGGGGGGCCCTTGTGGAGCTGTTTTTT. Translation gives CASSRGGALVELFF.

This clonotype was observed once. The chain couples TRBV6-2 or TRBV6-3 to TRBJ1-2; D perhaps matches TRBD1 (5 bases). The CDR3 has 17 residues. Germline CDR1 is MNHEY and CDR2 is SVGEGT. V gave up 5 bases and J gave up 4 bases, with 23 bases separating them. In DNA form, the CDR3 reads TGTGCCAGCAGTGAAGACGGAGCAGGGCACGACAGCTATGGCTACACCTTC. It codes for CASSEDGAGHDSYGYTF.

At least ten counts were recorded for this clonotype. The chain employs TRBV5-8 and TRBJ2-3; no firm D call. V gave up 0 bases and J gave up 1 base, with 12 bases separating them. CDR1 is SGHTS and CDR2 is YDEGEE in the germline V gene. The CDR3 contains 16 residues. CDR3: CASSLGGMPGTDTQYF. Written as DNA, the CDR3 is TGTGCCAGCAGCTTGGGTGGGATGCCCGGCACAGATACGCAGTATTTT.

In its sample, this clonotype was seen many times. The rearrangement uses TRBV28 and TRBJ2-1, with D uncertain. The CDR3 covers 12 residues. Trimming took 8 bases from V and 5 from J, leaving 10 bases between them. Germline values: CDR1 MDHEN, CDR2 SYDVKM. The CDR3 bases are TGTGCCAGCTCCCAGTACGACAATGAGCAGTTCTTC. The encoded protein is CASSQYDNEQFF.

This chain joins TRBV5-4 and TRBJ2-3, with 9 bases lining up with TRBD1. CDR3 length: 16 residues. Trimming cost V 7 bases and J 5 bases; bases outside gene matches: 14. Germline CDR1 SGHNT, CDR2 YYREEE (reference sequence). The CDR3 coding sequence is TGTGCCAGCGGCTCCTCCCACAGGGGGCGAGGAGATACGCAGTATTTT. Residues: CASGSSHRGRGDTQYF.

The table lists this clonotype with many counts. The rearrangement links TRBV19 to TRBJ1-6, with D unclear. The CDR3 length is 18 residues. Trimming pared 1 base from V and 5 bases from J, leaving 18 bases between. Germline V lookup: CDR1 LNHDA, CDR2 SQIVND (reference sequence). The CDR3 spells CASSIGEGGGLHNSPLHF. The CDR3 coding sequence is TGTGCCAGTAGTATAGGGGAGGGTGGCGGTTTACATAATTCACCCCTCCACTTT.

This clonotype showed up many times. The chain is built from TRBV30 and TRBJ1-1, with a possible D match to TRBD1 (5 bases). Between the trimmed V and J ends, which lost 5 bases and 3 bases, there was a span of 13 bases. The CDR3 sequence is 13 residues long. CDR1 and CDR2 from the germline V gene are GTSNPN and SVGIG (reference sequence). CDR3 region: CAWGGEADTEAFF. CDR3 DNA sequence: TGTGCCTGGGGGGGGGAGGCGGACACTGAAGCTTTCTTT.

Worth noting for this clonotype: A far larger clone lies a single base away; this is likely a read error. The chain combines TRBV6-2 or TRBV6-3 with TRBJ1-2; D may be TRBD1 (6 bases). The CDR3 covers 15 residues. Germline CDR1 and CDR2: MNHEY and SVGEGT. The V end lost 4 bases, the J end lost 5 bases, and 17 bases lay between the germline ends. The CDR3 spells CASSCSSGQNYGYTF. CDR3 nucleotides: TGTGCCAGCAGTTGCTCATCCGGACAGAATTATGGCTACACCTTC.

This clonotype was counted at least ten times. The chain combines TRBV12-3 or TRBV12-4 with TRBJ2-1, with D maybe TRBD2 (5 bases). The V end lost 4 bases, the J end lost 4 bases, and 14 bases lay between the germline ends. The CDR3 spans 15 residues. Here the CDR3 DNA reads TGTGCCAGCAGTTCGGACGGAGGAGATTACAATGAGCAGTTCTTC. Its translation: CASSSDGGDYNEQFF.

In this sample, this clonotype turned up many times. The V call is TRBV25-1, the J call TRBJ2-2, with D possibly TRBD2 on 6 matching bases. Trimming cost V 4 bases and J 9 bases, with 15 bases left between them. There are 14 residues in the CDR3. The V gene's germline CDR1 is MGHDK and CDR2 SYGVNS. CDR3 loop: CASSGDWGSRELFF. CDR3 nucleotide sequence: TGTGCCAGCAGTGGGGACTGGGGGAGCCGGGAGCTGTTTTTT.

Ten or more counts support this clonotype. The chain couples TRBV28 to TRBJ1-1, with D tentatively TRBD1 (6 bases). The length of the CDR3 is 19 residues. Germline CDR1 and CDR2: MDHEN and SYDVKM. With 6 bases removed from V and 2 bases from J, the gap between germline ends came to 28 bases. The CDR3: CASSVHLARAGEYNTEAFF. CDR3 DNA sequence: TGTGCCAGCAGCGTCCACCTGGCTAGGGCAGGGGAATACAACACTGAAGCTTTCTTT.

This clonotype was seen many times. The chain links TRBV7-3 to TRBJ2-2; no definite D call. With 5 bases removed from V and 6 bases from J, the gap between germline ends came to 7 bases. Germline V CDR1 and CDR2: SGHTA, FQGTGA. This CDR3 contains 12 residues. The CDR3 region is CASSPMPGELFF. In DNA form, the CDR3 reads TGTGCCAGCAGCCCGATGCCCGGGGAGCTGTTTTTT.

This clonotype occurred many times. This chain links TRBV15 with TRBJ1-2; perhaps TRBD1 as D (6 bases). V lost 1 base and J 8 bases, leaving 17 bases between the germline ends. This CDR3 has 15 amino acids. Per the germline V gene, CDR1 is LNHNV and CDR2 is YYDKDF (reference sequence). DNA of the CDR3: TGTGCCACCAGCAGAGGCTCGGGGGCTCTAGAGGGCTACACCTTC. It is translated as CATSRGSGALEGYTF. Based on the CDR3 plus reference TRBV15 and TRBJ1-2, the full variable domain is DAMVIQNPRYQVTQFGKPVTLSCSQTLNHNVMYWYQQKSSQAPKLLFHYYDKDFNNEADTPDNFQSRRPNTSFCFLDIRSPGLGDTAMYLCATSRGSGALEGYTFGSGTRLTVV.

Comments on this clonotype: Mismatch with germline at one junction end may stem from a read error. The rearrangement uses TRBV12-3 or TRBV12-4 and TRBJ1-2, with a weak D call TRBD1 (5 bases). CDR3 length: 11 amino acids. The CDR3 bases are TGTGCCGGCAGTTTTCGCAGGGTTCGGGCATTC. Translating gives CAGSFRRVRAF.